The 29 T cell receptor beta chains presented below share a single source sample, sequenced in a study of CD8 T cells in ankylosing spondylitis. TCRdb passed the 5' RACE reads through MiXCR, listing each CDR3 protein once. The table lists approximately 440,000 distinct CDR3 sequences, approximately 17% of them singletons. These receptors are not linked to any known antigen. Notes on the study in general: Blood from ankylosing spondylitis patients appeared to carry a characteristic roughly eight-variant TCR beta motif.

The sequencing input was blood, either unsorted or a sorted T cell fraction (not recorded which). Receptor source: a male donor with ankylosing spondylitis.

The rearrangement joins TRBV20-1 to TRBJ2-7; D is perhaps TRBD2 (7 bases). The CDR3 is 14 residues long. V was pared by 6 bases and J by 3 bases, with 18 bases between. The germline gives CDR1 DFQATT, CDR2 SNEGSKA (reference sequence). The DNA of the CDR3 is TGCAGTGCCAGGTCGGAGGGGGGGAACTACGAGCAGTACTTC. Its translation: CSARSEGGNYEQYF.

The gene calls are TRBV3-1 and TRBJ2-1; a possible D gene is TRBD1 (5 bases). The V end was cut by 6 bases, the J end by 5 bases, with 8 bases between. The CDR3 contains 12 residues. The V gene's germline CDR1 is LGHDT and CDR2 YNNKEL (reference sequence). The CDR3 bases are TGTGCCAGCAGGCGGACAAACAATGAGCAGTTCTTC. Residues: CASRRTNNEQFF.

In this sample, this clonotype turned up a few times. The rearrangement uses TRBV12-3 or TRBV12-4 and TRBJ2-3; tentatively, D is TRBD2 (7 bases). V shed 5 bases and J shed 0 bases, with 18 bases lying between them. This CDR3 has 17 residues. CDR3 sequence: CASSLGGGKGSTDTQYF. The CDR3 bases are TGTGCCAGCAGTCTAGGGGGGGGGAAGGGGAGCACAGATACGCAGTATTTT.

The chain links TRBV18 to TRBJ1-3, with D maybe TRBD1 (6 bases). Trimming removed 2 bases from V and 2 bases from J, with 7 bases in between. Germline loops: CDR1 KGHSH, CDR2 LQKENI. This CDR3 comprises 14 residues. DNA of the CDR3: TGTGCCAGCTCACCAGCAGGGGCTGGAAACACCATATATTTT. It is translated as CASSPAGAGNTIYF.

V is TRBV6-2 or TRBV6-3 and J is TRBJ2-3; D possibly corresponds to TRBD2 (7 bases). This CDR3 is 17 amino acids long. Germline V gene data show CDR1 as MNHEY and CDR2 as SVGEGT. V dropped 2 bases and J dropped 3 bases, with 18 bases sitting between them. The CDR3 is CASSYPPVGGQTDTQYF. CDR3 DNA sequence: TGTGCCAGCAGTTACCCTCCCGTCGGGGGGCAAACAGATACGCAGTATTTT.

The V call is TRBV18, the J call TRBJ2-5, with TRBD2 matching over 11 bases. Germline V gene sequence: CDR1 KGHSH, CDR2 LQKENI. J gave up 3 bases and V 5 bases, and 2 bases lay outside the gene matches. CDR3 length: 14 amino acids. The CDR3 DNA follows: TGTGCCAGCTCAGCACTAGCGGGAGAAGAGACCCAGTACTTC. Residues: CASSALAGEETQYF.

This clonotype has just a few counts. The V gene is TRBV5-1, the J gene TRBJ1-4; D remains ambiguous. The CDR3 sequence is 11 residues long. The ends were cut back, 9 bases at V and 8 bases at J, with 11 bases in the middle. The germline V gene encodes CDR1 SGHRS and CDR2 YFSETQ. The CDR3 here is CANTRTEKLFF. Here the CDR3 DNA reads TGCGCCAACACCCGGACGGAAAAACTGTTTTTT.

This chain uses TRBV9 with TRBJ1-6; 9 bases match TRBD1. The ends lost 3 bases at V and 8 bases at J; junction bases unmatched: 6. The CDR3 spans 15 residues. Germline V gene sequence: CDR1 SGDLS, CDR2 YYNGEE. The CDR3 nucleotides read TGTGCCAGCAGCGCAAAGACAGGGGGGGATTCACCCCTCCACTTT. Residues: CASSAKTGGDSPLHF. Filled out from reference TRBV9 and TRBJ1-6, the complete variable domain reads DSGVTQTPKHLITATGQRVTLRCSPRSGDLSVYWYQQSLDQGLQFLIQYYNGEERAKGNILERFSAQQFPDLHSELNLSSLELGDSALYFCASSAKTGGDSPLHFGNGTRLTVT.

This clonotype was picked up a small number of times. The rearrangement joins TRBV24-1 to TRBJ2-3; D remains unclear. Germline values: CDR1 KGHDR, CDR2 SFDVKD. This CDR3 is 12 amino acids long. Trimming left V 5 bases short and J 3 bases short, with 5 bases between. The CDR3: CATSAGTDTQYF. DNA of the CDR3: TGTGCCACCAGTGCCGGAACAGATACGCAGTATTTT.

This chain links TRBV5-1 with TRBJ2-5, with D unresolved. The V end was cut by 4 bases, the J end by 5 bases, with 6 bases between. This CDR3 spans 11 amino acids. Germline V gene lookup returns CDR1 SGHRS and CDR2 YFSETQ. DNA of the CDR3: TGCGCCAGCAGCGAAACCGAGACCCAGTACTTC. Translating gives CASSETETQYF.

The chain couples TRBV7-9 to TRBJ1-2; D is uncertain. Trimming took off 5 bases at V and 2 bases at J, with 15 bases between the two ends. Looked up from germline, CDR1 is SEHNR and CDR2 is FQNEAQ (reference sequence). This CDR3 has 15 amino acids. CDR3 sequence reads: CASSRLEAHNYGYTF. CDR3 coding DNA: TGTGCCAGCAGCAGGCTCGAGGCTCACAACTATGGCTACACCTTC.

This clonotype was picked up a small number of times. The chain uses TRBV11-1 and TRBJ2-1; TRBD2 matches 7 bases. V was pared by 2 bases and J by 5 bases, with 18 bases of the junction left unmatched. This CDR3 region has 19 residues. Per germline, CDR1 SGHAT and CDR2 FQDESV (reference sequence). The chain's CDR3 is CASSLKPKSTSWGNNEQFF. The CDR3 DNA is TGTGCCAGCAGCTTAAAACCGAAATCGACTAGCTGGGGAAACAATGAGCAGTTCTTC.

The V gene is TRBV20-1, the J gene TRBJ2-4; 7 bases match TRBD1. CDR3 length: 16 amino acids. V dropped 6 bases and J dropped 0; count of bases not matched to a gene: 11. The germline CDR1 and CDR2 sequences are DFQATT and SNEGSKA (reference sequence). The CDR3 loop is CSASGTEDLAKNIQYF. The DNA for the CDR3 is TGCAGTGCATCCGGGACAGAAGATTTAGCCAAAAACATTCAGTACTTC.

This clonotype was detected once. The V and J genes are TRBV20-1 and TRBJ1-2, with 7 bases matching TRBD1. The germline V gene encodes CDR1 DFQATT and CDR2 SNEGSKA (reference sequence). Trimming removed 0 bases from V and 2 bases from J; junction bases left unmatched: 9. The CDR3 sequence is 16 residues long. The CDR3 DNA follows: TGCAGTGCTAGAGATTCCAAGGGGACAGCGAACTATGGCTACACCTTC. This sequence encodes CSARDSKGTANYGYTF.

This clonotype was recorded a few times. The V and J genes are TRBV4-1 and TRBJ1-1; 8 nucleotides align to TRBD1. The junction had 8 bases not matched to a gene; V was cut back by 6 bases and J by 5 bases. The CDR3 loop spans 14 amino acids. The germline CDR1 and CDR2 sequences are MGHRA and YSYEKL. The CDR3 sequence: CASRRQGRDTEAFF. The CDR3 DNA reads TGCGCCAGCAGGAGACAGGGGAGAGATACTGAAGCTTTCTTT.

The gene calls are TRBV10-3 and TRBJ1-1; 8 bases are a match to TRBD1. Germline-derived CDR1 and CDR2 are ENHRY and SYGVKD. CDR3 length: 15 residues. With 5 bases clipped from V and 6 bases from J, the junction kept 11 bases outside the gene matches. CDR3 amino acids: CAISPPGGSDAEAFF. In nucleotides, the CDR3 is TGTGCCATCAGTCCCCCAGGGGGCTCGGACGCTGAAGCTTTCTTT.

This clonotype was observed a handful of times. This chain links TRBV12-3 or TRBV12-4 with TRBJ2-1, with 13 nucleotides matching TRBD2. The CDR3 has 15 residues. V lost 6 bases to trimming and J lost 8 bases; unmatched junction nucleotides: 7. CDR3: CASRSTSGGSYEQFF. The CDR3 DNA follows: TGTGCCAGCAGATCGACTAGCGGGGGGTCGTATGAGCAGTTCTTC.

This clonotype appeared a few times. CDR3 loop: CSVGDREVGYTF. CDR3 sequence (DNA): TGCAGCGTTGGGGACAGGGAGGTTGGCTACACCTTC. The rearrangement uses TRBV29-1 and TRBJ1-2, with 9 nucleotides matching TRBD1. Germline V gene sequence: CDR1 SQVTM, CDR2 ANQGSEA. V lost 4 bases, J lost 7 bases, and 4 bases stayed unmatched. This CDR3 contains 12 residues.

In this sample, this clonotype turned up many times. V and J are TRBV5-1 and TRBJ1-1; a possible D gene is TRBD1 (6 bases). Germline V CDR1 and CDR2: SGHRS, YFSETQ. Trimming took off 0 bases at V and 8 bases at J, with 11 bases between the two ends. The CDR3 runs 13 residues. CDR3 sequence reads: CASSLVTGTEAFF. As DNA, the CDR3 is TGCGCCAGCAGCTTGGTAACAGGGACCGAAGCTTTCTTT. Looking up the rest from reference TRBV5-1 and TRBJ1-1 gives the full variable domain: KAGVTQTPRYLIKTRGQQVTLSCSPISGHRSVSWYQQTPGQGLQFLFEYFSETQRNKGNFPGRFSGRQFSNSRSEMNVSTLELGDSALYLCASSLVTGTEAFFGQGTRLTVV.

This clonotype came up a few times. The rearrangement joins TRBV29-1 to TRBJ2-1, with TRBD2 matching 8 bases. V gave up 3 bases and J gave up 10 bases; unmatched junction bases: 5. This CDR3 has 12 amino acids. Germline-derived CDR1 and CDR2 are SQVTM and ANQGSEA. CDR3 in DNA: TGCAGCGTTGACCCCCGGGGGGGGGAGCAGTTCTTC. The encoded protein is CSVDPRGGEQFF.

This clonotype was seen a few times. This chain links TRBV6-1 with TRBJ2-4, with a weak D call TRBD2 (6 bases). Germline loops: CDR1 MNHNS, CDR2 SASEGT. This CDR3 region has 14 residues. V lost 7 bases to trimming and J lost 4 bases, with 14 bases between them. The CDR3 DNA reads as TGTGCCAGCAAGCCGCAGGGAGGAAAAAACATTCAGTACTTC. This gives the protein CASKPQGGKNIQYF.

The gene calls are TRBV5-1 and TRBJ2-1; the match to TRBD2 covers 7 bases. Germline lookup yields CDR1 SGHRS and CDR2 YFSETQ. This CDR3 is built from 15 residues. With V trimmed by 4 bases and J by 2 bases, 6 bases remained unmatched. DNA for the CDR3: TGCGCCAGCAGCACAACTAGCGTCACCTACAATGAGCAGTTCTTC. Residues: CASSTTSVTYNEQFF.

This chain connects TRBV6-1 to TRBJ1-2, with TRBD1 as a possible D gene (6 bases). CDR3 length: 15 amino acids. Trimming removed 6 bases from V and 3 bases from J, with 17 bases in between. Germline V lookup: CDR1 MNHNS, CDR2 SASEGT. This CDR3 reads CASSETWGGDYGYTF. DNA for the CDR3: TGTGCCAGCAGCGAAACCTGGGGGGGCGACTATGGCTACACCTTC.

This clonotype was counted at least ten times. At one boundary the junction diverges from the germline segment, which might be a read error. J is TRBJ2-2 and V is TRBV5-1; TRBD2 agrees at 14 bases. The CDR3 length is 16 residues. The V gene's germline CDR1 is SGHRS and CDR2 YFSETQ. CDR3 region: CASSSGLAGGTGELFF. The CDR3 region has the DNA TGTGCCAGCAGTTCAGGACTAGCGGGAGGAACCGGGGAGCTGTTTTTT.

The gene calls are TRBV12-3 or TRBV12-4 and TRBJ2-5, with TRBD1 identical over 8 bases. Losses at the gene ends were 1 base for V and 3 bases for J; bases not matched to a gene: 7. This CDR3 has 16 amino acids. The CDR3 region has the DNA TGTGCCAGCAGTTTAGGGATCAGGGGGCGGGAAGAGACCCAGTACTTC. Amino acids: CASSLGIRGREETQYF.

This clonotype was observed a few times. This sequence joins TRBV7-2 and TRBJ2-1; either TRBD1 or TRBD2 may fit D (5 bases each). V lost 5 bases to trimming and J lost 4 bases, with 15 bases between them. Germline CDR1 and CDR2: SGHTA and FQGNSA. The CDR3 consists of 15 residues. DNA of the CDR3: TGTGCCAGCAGCATAGGGCCCGGGGCGTACAATGAGCAGTTCTTC. Encoded protein: CASSIGPGAYNEQFF.

The genes are TRBV20-1 and TRBJ1-1; 7 nucleotides match TRBD1. The length of the CDR3 is 16 residues. With 5 bases clipped from V and 0 bases from J, the junction kept 12 bases outside the gene matches. Germline lookup yields CDR1 DFQATT and CDR2 SNEGSKA (reference sequence). In DNA, the CDR3 is TGCAGTGCTTTGGACAGGCTGCCTACCTTGAACACTGAAGCTTTCTTT. Translating gives CSALDRLPTLNTEAFF.

The chain employs TRBV9 and TRBJ1-5, with a possible D match to TRBD1 (6 bases). Deletions cut 4 bases from V and 7 bases from J, with 18 bases between. The length of the CDR3 is 15 residues. Looked up from germline, CDR1 is SGDLS and CDR2 is YYNGEE. DNA of the CDR3: TGTGCCAGCAGCCCGAGAGGGGGTGACGGCCAGCCCCAGCATTTT. This translates into CASSPRGGDGQPQHF.

The chain recombines TRBV29-1 with TRBJ1-4; maybe TRBD1 (5 bases). The CDR3 sequence is 13 residues long. Germline-derived CDR1 and CDR2 are SQVTM and ANQGSEA. V was pared by 4 bases and J by 10 bases, with 16 bases between. DNA for the CDR3: TGCAGCGTTGCCGAAACGGGGGTAGGAAAACTGTTTTTT. This gives the protein CSVAETGVGKLFF.